Presented here are 8 T cell receptor beta chains from one specimen sequenced in a study of control samples from healthy donors and cancer patients. The assay was immunoSEQ multiplex PCR, and TCRdb's table has in-frame clones only and misses some. The sample includes 130,000 to 150,000 clones, around nine tenths of them seen just once. Sequenced input: blood. These receptors all come from a woman aged 30 to 39 in good health.

The chain employs TRBV24-1 and TRBJ1-4; D not certain. The V gene's germline CDR1 is KGHDR and CDR2 SFDVKD. V was clipped by 2 bases and J by 8 bases, with 14 bases between them. This CDR3 spans 15 amino acids. The DNA for the CDR3 is TGTGCCACCAGTGATTCCTCGGTCGGGCGGGAAAAACTGTTTTTT. It yields the protein CATSDSSVGREKLFF.

V and J are TRBV11-2 and TRBJ2-3, with D perhaps assigned TRBD1 or TRBD2 (5 bases each). The CDR3 length is 15 residues. From germline, CDR1 is SGHAT and CDR2 FQNNGV. The V end was cut by 0 bases, the J end by 1 base, with 8 bases between. This CDR3 is CASSLELGGTDTQYF. DNA for the CDR3: TGTGCCAGCAGCTTAGAACTAGGGGGCACAGATACGCAGTATTTT.

The chain couples TRBV7-3 to TRBJ2-2, with 7 bases identical to TRBD1. After removal of 5 bases from V and 4 bases from J, the junction contained 4 bases not matched to a gene. The germline V gene encodes CDR1 SGHTA and CDR2 FQGTGA. CDR3 size: 14 residues. In nucleotides, the CDR3 is TGTGCCAGCAGCCCGGGACAGAGCACCGGGGAGCTGTTTTTT. Its translation is CASSPGQSTGELFF. Together with reference TRBV7-3 and TRBJ2-2, the CDR3 gives the full variable domain: GAGVSQTPSNKVTEKGKYVELRCDPISGHTALYWYRQSLGQGPEFLIYFQGTGAADDSGLPNDRFFAVRPEGSVSTLKIQRTERGDSAVYLCASSPGQSTGELFFGEGSRLTVL.

In this sample, this clone turned up once. The CDR3 nucleotides read TGTGCTAGTGGTTTGGATAGCTCTGGGGCCAACGTCCTGACTTTC. Translating gives CASGLDSSGANVLTF. The chain is built from TRBV12-5 and TRBJ2-6; D not certain. The germline gives CDR1 LGHNT, CDR2 FRNRAP. CDR3 length: 15 residues. V was shortened by 1 base and J by 0 bases, with 4 bases between the two germline ends.

The chain couples TRBV29-1 to TRBJ2-7, with D unresolved. The CDR3 runs to 12 residues. Trimming removed 4 bases from V and 6 bases from J, with 13 bases in between. Germline CDR1 is SQVTM and CDR2 is ANQGSEA. The CDR3 here is CSVGIRNGEQYF. DNA of the CDR3: TGCAGCGTTGGGATTAGAAATGGCGAGCAGTACTTC.

The DNA for the CDR3 is TGTGCCAGCTCCCCGACAGGTGGGAATCAGCCCCAGCATTTT. It yields the protein CASSPTGGNQPQHF. V gene TRBV18 combines with J gene TRBJ1-5, with D perhaps matching TRBD1 (6 bases). The V and J ends lost 6 bases and 4 bases respectively, with 13 bases between them. Germline CDR1 is KGHSH and CDR2 is LQKENI. This CDR3 is built from 14 residues.

The gene calls are TRBV11-3 and TRBJ2-1; D gene uncertain. Germline V gene data show CDR1 as SGHNT and CDR2 as YENEEA. The CDR3 has 13 amino acids. V lost 5 bases and J lost 7, with 12 bases in between. CDR3 coding DNA: TGTGCCAGCAGCGAAGGAGTATTGAATGAGCAGTTCTTC. Translation: CASSEGVLNEQFF.

The V and J genes are TRBV28 and TRBJ1-1; D not certain. V was cut by 3 bases and J by 2 bases, with 4 bases left in between. CDR1 is MDHEN and CDR2 is SYDVKM in the germline V gene. The CDR3 spans 12 residues. The CDR3 here is CASSLSNTEAFF. In DNA form, the CDR3 reads TGTGCCAGCAGTTTGAGTAACACTGAAGCTTTCTTT. Complete variable domain (other parts from reference TRBV28 and TRBJ1-1): DVKVTQSSRYLVKRTGEKVFLECVQDMDHENMFWYRQDPGLGLRLIYFSYDVKMKEKGDIPEGYSVSREKKERFSLILESASTNQTSMYLCASSLSNTEAFFGQGTRLTVV.